This T cell receptor beta chain was captured in a study of T cell repertoires in cytomegalovirus infection. Study summary: Use of recently identified HLA-C-restricted and well-studied HLA-B-restricted CMV epitopes was part of the study. Evidence of both CMV infection and a matching HLA type came from public TCR beta signatures.

TCRdb re-called the reads with MiXCR, one entry per CDR3 protein. The data hold around 570,000 distinct CDR3 sequences, with 40% observed a single time. This clonotype has just a few counts. Its antigen remains unidentified. Looked up from germline, CDR1 is MNHEY and CDR2 is SVGAGI. Losses at the gene ends were 6 bases for V and 3 bases for J; bases not matched to a gene: 4. The CDR3 is 13 amino acids. Study observations and caveats: Clonotypes of TCR beta that were HLA-C-restricted and CMV-specific dominated the ex vivo response. People with CMV and the relevant HLA were identified by cumulative public TCR beta family frequency.

This clonotype was sampled from a human donor in good health (CMV status not recorded). Some clones in this sample may be carry-over from other donors' samples. The rearrangement uses TRBV6-5 and TRBJ1-1, with TRBD1 matching 7 bases. Sequences were derived from cultured PBMCs, sampled from culture after CMV antigen stimulation. CDR3 region: CASRQGIYTEAFF. In nucleotides, the CDR3 is TGTGCCAGCAGACAGGGGATTTACACTGAAGCTTTCTTT.